The 17 T cell receptor beta chains reported below all come from one sample, sequenced in a study of OX40 agonist ivuxolimab in advanced cancers. The assay was immunoSEQ multiplex PCR, and TCRdb's table has in-frame clones only and misses some. This sample has roughly 27,000 clones, with over 75% found just once. The material was CD4+ or CD8+ T cells sorted from blood, obtained in a trial of the OX40 agonist ivuxolimab. These receptors all come from an adult with an advanced solid tumor such as melanoma, head and neck, liver or kidney cancer.

DNA of the CDR3: TGTGCCAGCAGCTTAAATGAGGGCAGGGGAAGTGAGCAGTTCTTC. Translating it yields CASSLNEGRGSEQFF. V is TRBV7-3 and J is TRBJ2-1, with D maybe TRBD1 (6 bases). The CDR3 runs 15 residues. The germline V gene has CDR1 SGHTA and CDR2 FQGTGA. V was cut by 1 base and J by 9 bases, with 16 bases left in between.

This clone was found a few times. This rearrangement joins TRBV7-9 to TRBJ1-2; TRBD1 aligns across 7 bases. The length of the CDR3 is 14 residues. The germline V gene encodes CDR1 SEHNR and CDR2 FQNEAQ (reference sequence). Germline trimming cut 5 bases from V and 8 bases from J; bases unmatched to any gene: 11. The CDR3 reads CASSPGPGQRGYTF. For the CDR3, the DNA is TGTGCCAGCAGCCCCGGTCCGGGACAGAGAGGCTACACCTTC.

This rearrangement joins TRBV6-1 to TRBJ2-5; 10 nucleotides align to TRBD2. Per the germline V gene, CDR1 is MNHNS and CDR2 is SASEGT. The CDR3 spans 15 residues. With 5 bases clipped from V and 3 bases from J, the junction kept 6 bases outside the gene matches. CDR3 sequence (DNA): TGTGCCAGCAGTACGGGGCTAGCGGGGGAAGAGACCCAGTACTTC. Translating gives CASSTGLAGEETQYF.

This clone was seen a single time. The chain has TRBV6-1 and TRBJ2-2; maybe TRBD2 (5 bases). V shed 4 bases and J shed 3 bases, with 9 bases lying between them. The CDR3 has 14 residues. The germline CDR1 and CDR2 sequences are MNHNS and SASEGT. The DNA for the CDR3 is TGTGCCAGCAGTGCTCCGAGGGACACCGGGGAGCTGTTTTTT. Protein product: CASSAPRDTGELFF.

The chain joins TRBV12-5 to TRBJ1-1; no clear D gene. Per germline, CDR1 LGHNT and CDR2 FRNRAP. This CDR3 has 12 amino acids. Trimming pared 5 bases from V and 4 bases from J, leaving 8 bases between. In nucleotides, the CDR3 is TGTGCTAGTGGTCCACCGGGCACTGAAGCTTTCTTT. Translation gives CASGPPGTEAFF.

The chain recombines TRBV9 with TRBJ2-1, with 8 bases lining up with TRBD2. Looked up from germline, CDR1 is SGDLS and CDR2 is YYNGEE. Trimming took 0 bases from V and 5 from J; bases not matched to a gene: 7. There are 16 residues in the CDR3. Here the CDR3 reads CASSVGSAGAHNEQFF. DNA of the CDR3: TGTGCCAGCAGCGTAGGGTCAGCGGGGGCCCACAATGAGCAGTTCTTC.

The chain carries TRBV7-6 and TRBJ1-4; 10 bases line up with TRBD1. J was trimmed by 7 bases and V by 5 bases; bases with no gene match: 4. CDR3 length: 14 amino acids. The V gene's germline CDR1 is SGHVS and CDR2 FNYEAQ. The DNA for the CDR3 is TGTGCCAGCAGCCCCGGGACAGGGGTTGAAAAACTGTTTTTT. Protein product: CASSPGTGVEKLFF.

The chain links TRBV5-7 to TRBJ1-1; D gene unclear. TRBV5-7 is designated an ORF whose function remains uncertain. The V gene lost 4 bases and the J gene lost 0 bases, with 22 bases spanning the gap. The CDR3 is 18 residues long. CDR3 in DNA: TGTGCCAGCAGCCCCGCACCCTTACAAACGTCGATGAACACTGAAGCTTTCTTT. The encoded protein is CASSPAPLQTSMNTEAFF.

CDR3 nucleotide sequence: TGTGCCAGCAGTGAGACACCCGCGGGAAACTATGGCTACACCTTC. It yields the protein CASSETPAGNYGYTF. V usage is TRBV2 and J usage is TRBJ1-2; D not resolved. CDR1 is SNHLY and CDR2 is FYNNEI in the germline V gene. This CDR3 region has 15 residues. V shed 3 bases and J shed 2 bases, with 13 bases lying between them.

The rearrangement links TRBV27 to TRBJ1-1; a weak D match, TRBD1 (5 bases). The CDR3 sequence is 14 residues long. V was shortened by 3 bases and J by 3 bases, with 11 bases between the two germline ends. The germline V gene has CDR1 MNHEY and CDR2 SMNVEV (reference sequence). The chain's CDR3 is CASSLGERDTEAFF. CDR3 sequence (DNA): TGTGCCAGCAGTTTGGGGGAAAGGGACACTGAAGCTTTCTTT.

There are a few counts of this clone. The chain employs TRBV2 and TRBJ1-2; no reliable D call. The CDR3 length is 13 residues. Germline V gives CDR1 SNHLY, CDR2 FYNNEI. V was cut by 2 bases and J by 4 bases, with 8 bases left in between. CDR3 DNA sequence: TGTGCCAGCAGTGAATTGGCAGCCTATGGCTACACCTTC. Its protein product is CASSELAAYGYTF.

The rearrangement uses TRBV9 and TRBJ1-6; D might be TRBD1 (6 bases). The CDR3 contains 15 residues. Germline-derived CDR1 and CDR2 are SGDLS and YYNGEE. V lost 3 bases and J lost 5, with 12 bases in between. DNA of the CDR3: TGTGCCAGCAGCGAGGGGGGGGGTAATAATTCACCCCTCCACTTT. It encodes CASSEGGGNNSPLHF.

Here the CDR3 reads CASSPEASARNEQFF. DNA of the CDR3: TGTGCCAGCAGCCCAGAGGCTAGTGCTCGCAATGAGCAGTTCTTC. The genes are TRBV7-9 and TRBJ2-1; no reliable D call. V lost 5 bases and J 6 bases, leaving 17 bases between the germline ends. This CDR3 region has 15 residues. Looked up from germline, CDR1 is SEHNR and CDR2 is FQNEAQ (reference sequence).

V is TRBV27 and J is TRBJ2-2, with D possibly being TRBD1 (6 bases). Germline loops: CDR1 MNHEY, CDR2 SMNVEV (reference sequence). This CDR3 contains 15 residues. Trimming took 3 bases from V and 3 from J, leaving 11 bases between them. CDR3 nucleotides: TGTGCCAGCAGTTTTTTGGGACATGACACCGGGGAGCTGTTTTTT. Its translation: CASSFLGHDTGELFF.

The chain is built from TRBV28 and TRBJ2-2; 16 bases are shared with TRBD2. The CDR3 contains 18 residues. CDR1 MDHEN and CDR2 SYDVKM come from the germline V gene. V lost 7 bases and J lost 6; bases outside the gene matches: 11. CDR3 DNA sequence: TGTGCCAGCACCACGGGACTAGCGGGGGGGCCGTATTCCGGGGAGCTGTTTTTT. The encoded protein is CASTTGLAGGPYSGELFF.

This clone is a singleton in its sample. The V and J genes are TRBV18 and TRBJ2-2; 8 positions agree with TRBD1. The CDR3 spans 17 residues. J was trimmed by 6 bases and V by 3 bases; bases with no gene match: 12. CDR1 and CDR2 from the germline V gene are KGHSH and LQKENI. CDR3 in DNA: TGTGCCAGCTCACCGGCCACGACAGGGGTTATCTCCGGGGAGCTGTTTTTT. Encoded protein: CASSPATTGVISGELFF.

As regards this clone: The sample holds other DNA sequences that translate to the same CDR3. V usage is TRBV27 and J usage is TRBJ2-7, with D perhaps TRBD1 or TRBD2 (5 bases each). V was pared by 2 bases and J by 3 bases, with 11 bases between. The germline gives CDR1 MNHEY, CDR2 SMNVEV (reference sequence). The CDR3 has 14 residues. The CDR3 sequence: CASSLSGGRYEQYF. CDR3 bases: TGTGCCAGCAGTTTAAGTGGGGGTCGCTACGAGCAGTACTTC.